The sequence of this TCR beta chain was determined in a study of T cell repertoires in cytomegalovirus infection. Turning to the study itself: HLA-B-restricted CMV epitopes that are well studied were used alongside recently identified HLA-C-restricted ones. CMV infection together with matching HLA type was indicated by public TCR beta signatures.

V trimming: 3 bases; J trimming: 6 bases; junction bases outside the gene matches: 11. Germline V gene lookup returns CDR1 LNHDA and CDR2 SQIVND (reference sequence). This CDR3 spans 16 amino acids. In this sample, this clonotype turned up a few times. Its specificity is unknown. MiXCR was run by TCRdb on the reads, yielding one entry per CDR3 protein. The table has about 34,000 distinct CDR3 sequences, approximately 52% seen once. The source was CD8+ T cells from cultured PBMCs, collected from culture after CMV antigen stimulation. The clonotype originates from a human donor in good health (CMV status not recorded). Some clones in this sample may be carry-over from other donors' samples. V usage is TRBV19 and J usage is TRBJ2-1; TRBD2 matches at 7 bases. In nucleotides, the CDR3 is TGTGCCAGTAGTATCCCCCCTCTAGCGGAGGGCAATGAGCAGTTCTTC. Amino acids: CASSIPPLAEGNEQFF.